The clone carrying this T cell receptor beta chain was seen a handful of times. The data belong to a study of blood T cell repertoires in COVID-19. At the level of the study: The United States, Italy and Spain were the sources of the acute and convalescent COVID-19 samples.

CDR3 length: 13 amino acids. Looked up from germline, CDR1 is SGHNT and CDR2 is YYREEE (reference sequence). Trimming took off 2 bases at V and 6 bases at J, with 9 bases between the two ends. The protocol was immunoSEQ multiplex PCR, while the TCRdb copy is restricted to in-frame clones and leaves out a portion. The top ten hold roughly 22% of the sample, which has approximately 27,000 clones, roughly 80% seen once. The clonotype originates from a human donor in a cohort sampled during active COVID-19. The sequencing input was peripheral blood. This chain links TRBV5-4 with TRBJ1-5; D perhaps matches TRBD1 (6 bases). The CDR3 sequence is CASSLGGSQPQHF. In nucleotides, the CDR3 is TGTGCCAGCAGCTTAGGGGGTAGTCAGCCCCAGCATTTT.